A selection of T cell receptor beta chains follows, all from one sample in a study of prognosis after radiotherapy for stage I lung cancer. TCRdb independently ran MiXCR on the multiplex PCR reads; one entry per CDR3 protein. This table has around 51,000 distinct CDR3 sequences, about a third appearing once. Sequenced material: PBMCs, taken before or after stereotactic body radiation therapy (not recorded which). These receptors were collected from a donor over 45 with non-small cell lung cancer. The CDR3 runs from the conserved cysteine through the conserved F or W.

j_call v_call cdr3_aa
TRBJ2-6 TRBV5-1 CASSLVWRSGAISGANVLTF
TRBJ1-6 TRBV6-4 CARGVGGGERYSPLHF
TRBJ2-1 TRBV7-9 CASSLSSNMAYNEQFF
TRBJ2-1 TRBV5-1 CASSLARLAVGNEQFF
TRBJ1-2 TRBV9 CASSVEQGARGYTF
TRBJ2-7 TRBV28 CASIPVTGLYEHYF
TRBJ2-2 TRBV6-1 CASRRLARTAGELFF
TRBJ2-1 TRBV12-5 CASGFGTGGPQEQFF
TRBJ2-3 TRBV6-2/TRBV6-3 CASSFGQGIADTQYF
TRBJ1-2 TRBV6-1 CATFPPISGYGYTF
TRBJ1-1 TRBV20-1 CSAIRQGTPEAFF
TRBJ1-4 TRBV5-6 CASSSSPFATNEKLFF
TRBJ1-2 TRBV18 CATSPAGDYGYTF
TRBJ1-2 TRBV28 CASSPQHGTSGYTF
TRBJ2-2 TRBV28 CASTKAVRTSSTGDLFF
TRBJ1-2 TRBV20-1 CSPRVRTAGRYGYTF
TRBJ1-6 TRBV7-2 CASSWASSPLHF
TRBJ2-5 TRBV6-1 CATQRAPEETQYF
TRBJ2-3 TRBV20-1 CSASRASGSGTYTQYF
TRBJ2-7 TRBV6-1 CASSGQGALSEQYF
TRBJ2-3 TRBV24-1 CATSDPSGRVTDTQYF
TRBJ1-1 TRBV12-3/TRBV12-4 CASTLSGGGDTEAFF
TRBJ2-7 TRBV6-1 CASRRTGLAYEQYF
TRBJ2-5 TRBV7-2 CASSPGRRETQYF
TRBJ2-1 TRBV6-2/TRBV6-3 CASNRGSSYNEQFF
TRBJ2-5 TRBV19 CASMDRLRETQYF
TRBJ2-3 TRBV20-1 CSARVFAGGDTDTQYF
TRBJ1-5 TRBV28 CASTRTSGVHRDLYSNQPQHF
TRBJ2-7 TRBV30 CAWSGGSLIYEQYF
TRBJ2-7 TRBV7-7 CASSPHVGQGGEQYF
TRBJ1-2 TRBV6-1 CASSDQGGYTF
TRBJ2-5 TRBV9 CASSVDSGYQETQYF
TRBJ1-2 TRBV3-1 CASSHLENGYTF
TRBJ1-5 TRBV6-1 CASIQAGMCGQPQHF
TRBJ2-3 TRBV5-6 CASSVLAGASTDTQYF
TRBJ2-3 TRBV7-9 CASSSLTDTQYF
TRBJ1-5 TRBV2 CASSETGGSQPQHF
TRBJ2-7 TRBV20-1 CSAAPQGLAVVSEQYF
TRBJ2-1 TRBV24-1 CATSDKGRGRDNEQFF
TRBJ2-5 TRBV7-9 CASSLFGGRLETQYF
TRBJ2-3 TRBV4-1 CASSPSAGVADTQYF
TRBJ1-1 TRBV19 CASSILGGTEAFF